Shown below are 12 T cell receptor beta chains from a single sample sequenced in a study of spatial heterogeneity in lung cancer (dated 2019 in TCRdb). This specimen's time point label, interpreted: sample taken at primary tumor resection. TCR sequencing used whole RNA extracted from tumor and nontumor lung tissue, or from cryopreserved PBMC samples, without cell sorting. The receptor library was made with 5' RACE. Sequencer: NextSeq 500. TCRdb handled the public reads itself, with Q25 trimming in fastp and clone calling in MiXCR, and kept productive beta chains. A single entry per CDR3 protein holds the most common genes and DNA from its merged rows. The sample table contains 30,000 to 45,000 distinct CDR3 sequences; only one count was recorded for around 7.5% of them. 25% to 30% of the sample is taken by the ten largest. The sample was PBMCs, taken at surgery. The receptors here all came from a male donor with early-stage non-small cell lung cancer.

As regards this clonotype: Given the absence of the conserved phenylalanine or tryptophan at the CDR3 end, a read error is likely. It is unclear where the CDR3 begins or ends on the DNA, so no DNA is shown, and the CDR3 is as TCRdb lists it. CDR3 sequence: CASSHETRGPLL. The chain has TRBV6-1 and TRBJ2-7; no check of the table's D call, TRBD1, against the DNA was made. The CDR3 region is 12 residues in length, termini included. The V gene's germline CDR1 is MNHNS and CDR2 SASEGT.

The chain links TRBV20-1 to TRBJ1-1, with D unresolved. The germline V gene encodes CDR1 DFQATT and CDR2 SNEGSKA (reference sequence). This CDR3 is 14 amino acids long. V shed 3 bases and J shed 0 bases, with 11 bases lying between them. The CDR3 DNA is TGCAGTGCTAGTGTGGATATTATGAACACTGAAGCTTTCTTT. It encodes CSASVDIMNTEAFF.

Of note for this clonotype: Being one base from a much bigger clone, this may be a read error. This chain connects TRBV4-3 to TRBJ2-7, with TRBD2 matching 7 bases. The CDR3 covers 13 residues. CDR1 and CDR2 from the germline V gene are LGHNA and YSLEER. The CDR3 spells CVSSQGLVKEQYF. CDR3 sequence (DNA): TGCGTCAGCAGCCAAGGACTAGTGAAGGAGCAGTACTTC.

For the CDR3, the DNA is TGTGCCAGCAGATTCACAGGTGGAACTGAAGCTTTCTTT. Its protein is CASRFTGGTEAFF. The V and J genes are TRBV6-2 or TRBV6-3 and TRBJ1-1, with D tentatively TRBD1 (5 bases). Germline CDR1 MNHEY, CDR2 SVGEGT. Deletions cut 6 bases from V and 5 bases from J, with 13 bases between. CDR3 length: 13 residues.

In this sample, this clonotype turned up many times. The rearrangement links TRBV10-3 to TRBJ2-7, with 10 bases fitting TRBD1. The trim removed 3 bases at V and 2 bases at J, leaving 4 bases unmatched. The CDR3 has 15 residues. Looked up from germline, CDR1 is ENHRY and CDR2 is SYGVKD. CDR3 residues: CAISDPGQGTYEQYV. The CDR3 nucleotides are TGTGCCATCAGTGATCCGGGACAGGGGACCTACGAGCAGTACGTC.

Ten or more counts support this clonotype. Written as DNA, the CDR3 is TGCAGTGCTAGAGATGGGGAGCGGAGCACAGATACGCAGTATTTT. Its protein is CSARDGERSTDTQYF. The rearrangement links TRBV20-1 to TRBJ2-3, with a weak D call TRBD2 (5 bases). The CDR3 covers 15 residues. CDR1 is DFQATT, CDR2 SNEGSKA, per germline (reference sequence). Trimming pared 0 bases from V and 0 bases from J, leaving 10 bases between.

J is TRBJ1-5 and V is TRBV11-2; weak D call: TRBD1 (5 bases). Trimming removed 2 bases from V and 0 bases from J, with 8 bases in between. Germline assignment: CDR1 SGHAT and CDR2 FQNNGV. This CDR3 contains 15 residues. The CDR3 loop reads CASSLSGDSNQPQHF. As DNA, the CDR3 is TGTGCCAGCAGCTTATCGGGGGATAGCAATCAGCCCCAGCATTTT.

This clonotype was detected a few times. The CDR3 spells CASRTPTALAGDTQYF. Written as DNA, the CDR3 is TGTGCCAGCAGGACCCCCACAGCGCTCGCAGGAGACACGCAGTATTTT. This chain uses TRBV7-2 with TRBJ2-3, with unresolved D. Germline-derived CDR1 and CDR2 are SGHTA and FQGNSA. The length of the CDR3 is 16 residues. Trimming shortened V by 6 bases and J by 9 bases, and 25 bases separated the two germline ends. Filled out from reference TRBV7-2 and TRBJ2-3, the complete variable domain reads GAGVSQSPSNKVTEKGKDVELRCDPISGHTALYWYRQSLGQGLEFLIYFQGNSAPDKSGLPSDRFSAERTGGSVSTLTIQRTQQEDSAVYLCASRTPTALAGDTQYFGPGTRLTVL.

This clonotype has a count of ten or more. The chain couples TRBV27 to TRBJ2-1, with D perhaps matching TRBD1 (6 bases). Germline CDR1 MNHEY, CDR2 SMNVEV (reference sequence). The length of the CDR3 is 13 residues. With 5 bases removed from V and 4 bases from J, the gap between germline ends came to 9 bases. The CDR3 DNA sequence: TGTGCCAGCAGTGAGGGGGTTTACAATGAGCAGTTCTTC. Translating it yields CASSEGVYNEQFF.

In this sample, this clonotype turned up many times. Here the CDR3 DNA reads TGTGCCAGTAGTATAGACGAAAGCCCGAACACTGAAGCTTTCTTT. It yields the protein CASSIDESPNTEAFF. This sequence joins TRBV19 and TRBJ1-1; D remains ambiguous. Germline assignment: CDR1 LNHDA and CDR2 SQIVND (reference sequence). The CDR3 totals 15 residues. Trimming removed 0 bases at V and 1 base at J, with 9 bases between.

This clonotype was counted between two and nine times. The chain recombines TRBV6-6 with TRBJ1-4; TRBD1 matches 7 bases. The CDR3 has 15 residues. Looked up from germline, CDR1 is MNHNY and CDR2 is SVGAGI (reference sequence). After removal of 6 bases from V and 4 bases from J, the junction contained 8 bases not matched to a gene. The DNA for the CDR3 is TGTGCCAGCAGATACGGACAGGCTCTTAATGAAAAACTGTTTTTT. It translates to CASRYGQALNEKLFF.

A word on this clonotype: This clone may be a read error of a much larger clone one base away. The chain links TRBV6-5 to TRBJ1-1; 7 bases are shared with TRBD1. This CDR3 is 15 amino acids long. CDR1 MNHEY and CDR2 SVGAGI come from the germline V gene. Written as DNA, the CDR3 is TGTGCCAGCAGCAGGGGGGACAGAACGAACACTGAACCTTTCTTT. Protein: CASSRGDRTNTEPFF.